Described below is a single TCR beta chain sequence and its context. Frequency classes this clonotype as medium-sized (0.01 to 0.1%); no count is given. Its antigen remains unidentified. Each sample's TRB amplification started from 250 to 300 ng of peripheral blood genomic DNA, which corresponds to tens of thousands of genome equivalents. This specimen comes from a study of T cell clusters in autoimmune cytopenias (dated 2019 in TCRdb). For the wider study: A median TRB sequencing depth of 50,000 to 60,000 reads per sample was reached, and a median of roughly 2,500 distinct TRB clonotypes per sample was obtained. Alongside healthy, CLL and autoimmune hepatitis controls, autoimmune cytopenia patients had their peripheral blood TRB and IGH repertoires sequenced at active disease and again during treatment follow-up. The goal of the study was to find out whether patients with autoimmune cytopenia have a disease-specific immune repertoire signature that could be used as a blood-based biomarker.

TRB rearrangements were amplified by multiplex PCR following a touch-down protocol, with the TRB-A and TRB-B primer pools mixed in one tube. Two consecutive PCR reactions with Phusion HS II polymerase added Illumina adapters and sample indices to the amplicons. Amplicons were gel-purified with the NucleoSpin Gel and PCR Clean-up kit, then quantified by Qubit and quality-checked on an Agilent 2100 Bioanalyzer. Libraries were sequenced on an Illumina MiSeq using 600-cycle, single-indexed, paired-end runs. As for the original processing: MiXCR version 2.1.12 with the default MiXCR reference library was used to align and assemble TRB reads. Each unique CDR3 nucleotide sequence defined a clone, and only productive sequences with at least two reads were analysed. Repertoire diversity was assessed with alpha-parameterized diversity profiles (alpha 0 to 5), including the Shannon (alpha 1) and Simpson (alpha 2) indices, which were computed with an R script. Combinatorial TRB VJ usage was calculated with the tcR package and was compared between cohorts by principal component analysis performed with ade4. GLIPH clustering of TCRbeta CDR3s was carried out on cohort pairs matched by age and read depth, and cluster frequencies were compared by Wilcoxon test. Based on TCRdb reprocessing of the reads, there is one entry per CDR3 protein sequence, and DNA is missing. TCRdb's processing, not the study's, gives the V and J calls here. The sample table on file contains more than 3,000 distinct CDR3 sequences. The top ten clonotypes cover 37% of the sample.

What the work shows at the level of the full study, not this receptor alone: TRB repertoire shifts, with less even repertoires observed in secondary cytopenia and CLL, were mostly attributed to lymphoma bias rather than autoimmunity. The T cell clusters were defined only in silico, and the functional role of the clusters still needed to be validated experimentally. Around 3-fold more exclusive TRB clusters were observed in healthy donors than in active autoimmune hepatitis patients, consistent with an autoimmunity-wide signature. The cluster-lack signature was not observed for secondary cytopenia versus CLL, as the signature was apparently masked by the dominant lymphoma-associated repertoire. The GLIPH analysis suggested a lack of physiological T cell clusters in primary autoimmune cytopenia patients, since approximately 51 clusters were exclusive to healthy donors whereas around 18 were exclusive to patients.

According to the germline V gene (reference sequence), CDR1 reads LNHNV and CDR2 reads YYDKDF. The CDR3 runs 14 amino acids, cysteine and phenylalanine included. DNA was not recorded. This sequence uses TRBV15 and TRBJ1-6; TCRdb's D gene call, TRBD1, goes unchecked for lack of DNA. This clonotype was sampled from a human donor with an autoimmune cytopenia, with autoimmune hepatitis or in good health (not recorded which). Specimen: peripheral blood. The CDR3 has the sequence CATSSGAGASPLHF. Full variable domain (CDR3 extended with the reference TRBV15 and TRBJ1-6 proteins): DAMVIQNPRYQVTQFGKPVTLSCSQTLNHNVMYWYQQKSSQAPKLLFHYYDKDFNNEADTPDNFQSRRPNTSFCFLDIRSPGLGDTAMYLCATSSGAGASPLHFGNGTRLTVT.